The source of this T cell receptor (beta chain) is a study of blood T cell repertoires in COVID-19 (dated by TCRdb to 2018 to 2020). Turning to the overall study: Collaborator samples came from the United States, Italy and Spain and covered acute and convalescent phases of COVID-19. Deeply sampled blood TCRbeta repertoires from subjects exposed to, actively infected with, or recovered from COVID-19 were included in the dataset. Nearly every sample came with metadata listing a de-identified subject ID, COVID-19 status, age in years and sex. Samples came from the ongoing ImmuneRACE study (first 160 participants) plus 1,254 subjects from 6 global collaborators. Where available, HLA class I and class II types were obtained from metadata supplied by the sample provider rather than from assay-based typing. The repertoires were released in a freely available public database intended as a resource for research on the immune response to SARS-CoV-2. The prospective study material was composed of cDNA or gDNA derived from T cells, B-cell-depleted T cells, or PBMCs. Points the paper makes about the study in general: The quantity of clinical and demographic metadata differed by source and by participant and was supplied without curation.

Enrolling through a virtual design, the prospective study's participants ranged in age from roughly 18 to 89 years and lived across some 22 United States geographic areas. In the prospective study, cohorts were assigned on the basis of participant-reported clinical history obtained from a screening survey and a study questionnaire. Exposed participants had been in contact with someone with a PCR-confirmed or clinician-diagnosed COVID-19 case within 2 weeks of study entry. In the prospective study, mobile phlebotomists collected whole blood, serum and a nasopharyngeal or oropharyngeal swab from each participant. Over an approximately 2-month period, participants in the prospective study had the option of providing additional blood draws and questionnaires. Before DNA extraction, prospective study blood samples were shipped either frozen or at room temperature. TCRbeta CDR3 regions were amplified from genomic DNA by means of the immunoSEQ Assay, a bias-controlled multiplex PCR. Per the source publication's procedure: The number of nucleated cells in each sample was estimated by amplification of reference gene primers within the assay. To quantify the absolute abundance of each unique TCRbeta CDR3 rearrangement, sequence reads were collapsed and filtered. For each sample, productive Simpson clonality was calculated by taking the square root of Simpson's diversity index across productive rearrangements. In its TCRdb copy, this immuneACCESS table keeps in-frame sequences only and misses some clones. Where compared with another copy, unresolved V genes explain less than half of these, and the others have no known cause. Clone size and V and J calls were adopted from that table, with D and trimming inferred from the DNA. This sample comprises hundreds of thousands of clones, 85% to 90% of them detected only once. The ten largest clonotypes hold 0.85% to 0.9% of the sample.

Remarks on this clone: What this receptor recognizes is not known. No base qualities exist here, and no much larger clone lies one base off it.

V is pared back by 4 bases and J by 4 bases, with 21 bases lying between the germline termini. The CDR3 measures 17 amino acids from cysteine to phenylalanine. The entry retains the CDR3 DNA only, 51 bases that are in frame from base 1. Via the germline V gene, CDR1 is SGHRS and CDR2 YFSETQ. Here the chain combines TRBV5-1 and TRBJ1-5; the D gene lacks a confident call. This TCR derives from a man aged 50-59 years who had been exposed to COVID-19. The sequenced sample was PBMCs or T cells enriched from blood (not recorded which). The base sequence is TGCGCCAGCAGCCCACCTACTATGGTACTCCCAAATCAGCCCCAGCATTTT. This codes for CASSPPTMVLPNQPQHF.